Following are 5 T cell receptor beta chains from one sample sequenced in a study of CD8+ T cells in alopecia areata. Reverse transcription of extracted RNA yielded cDNA, which provided the sequencing template. Sequencing was performed with immunoSEQ multiplex PCR; in TCRdb, only in-frame clones are kept and a portion is missing. The sample contains roughly 120,000 clones, none of them singletons. Sequenced: lesional skin. Every receptor here comes from a C3H/HeJ mouse with alopecia areata. MHC haplotype: H2-k.

This clone has more than one count but fewer than ten. Here the gene names and germline are mouse. The read terminates 4 residues ahead of where the CDR3 ends, so the germline J gene completes it. The chain couples TRBV19 to TRBJ1-1, with 11 bases lining up with TRBD1. The V gene's germline CDR1 is FNHDT and CDR2 SITEND (reference sequence). The CDR3 extends over 15 amino acids. The J segment lost 0 bases and the V segment lost 2 bases, leaving 0 bases of the junction unmatched. The DNA read from the CDR3 is TGTGCCAGCAGTATGGGACAGGGGGCAAACACA. It is translated as CASSMGQGANT. The whole CDR3 protein reads CASSMGQGANTEVFF.

This clone was observed a handful of times. Mouse gene names apply. The read gets to within 4 residues of the CDR3 end, and the germline J gene fills in the rest. The chain is built from TRBV13-1 and TRBJ2-7; 10 bases fit TRBD2. The CDR3 length is 15 residues. CDR1 is NSHNY and CDR2 is SYGAGN in the germline V gene. CDR3 DNA, as far as it was read: TGTGCCAGCAGTGATCGTGGGGACTGGGGATAT. It yields the protein CASSDRGDWGY. The entire CDR3 protein is CASSDRGDWGYEQYF.

This clone showed up just a few times. Gene names denote mouse genes. Read coverage stops 4 residues before the CDR3 terminus; the germline J gene supplies the remainder. The J gene is TRBJ2-3, the V gene TRBV13-3; TRBD1 matches at 7 bases. The ends lost 5 bases at V and 1 base at J; junction bases unmatched: 10. Germline-derived CDR1 and CDR2 are NNHDY and SYVADS. The CDR3 is made up of 16 amino acids. The chain's CDR3 is CASRYPTGVGAETLYF. CDR3 bases read: TGTGCCAGCAGGTACCCTACAGGGGTTGGTGCAGAA.

This clone has more than one count but fewer than ten. Any gene name here is a mouse gene name. Sequencing ends 4 residues short of the CDR3 end; the germline J gene provides the rest. The chain is built from TRBV13-3 and TRBJ2-1; tentatively, D is TRBD1 (7 bases). Looked up from germline, CDR1 is NNHDY and CDR2 is SYVADS. V gave up 5 bases and J gave up 3 bases, with 12 bases separating them. The CDR3 is 14 amino acids. CDR3 residues: CASREGALYAEQFF. CDR3 DNA, as far as it was read: TGTGCCAGCAGAGAGGGGGCCCTCTATGCT.

The table lists this clone with many counts. The germline and genes are mouse ones. The CDR3 end lies 4 residues beyond the end of the read and is filled in from the germline J gene. The genes are TRBV19 and TRBJ2-3; D is unclear. The CDR3 totals 12 residues. CDR1 is FNHDT, CDR2 SITEND, per germline (reference sequence). CDR3 bases read: TGTGCCAGCAGTATAGACAGAGAA. It translates to CASSIDRE. The CDR3 reads in full as CASSIDRETLYF. Combining the CDR3 with reference TRBV19 and TRBJ2-3 gives the whole variable domain GGIITQTPKFLIGQEGQKLTLKCQQNFNHDTMYWYRQDSGKGLRLIYYSITENDLQKGDLSEGYDASREKKSSFSLTVTSAQKNEMAVFLCASSIDRETLYFGSGTRLTVL.